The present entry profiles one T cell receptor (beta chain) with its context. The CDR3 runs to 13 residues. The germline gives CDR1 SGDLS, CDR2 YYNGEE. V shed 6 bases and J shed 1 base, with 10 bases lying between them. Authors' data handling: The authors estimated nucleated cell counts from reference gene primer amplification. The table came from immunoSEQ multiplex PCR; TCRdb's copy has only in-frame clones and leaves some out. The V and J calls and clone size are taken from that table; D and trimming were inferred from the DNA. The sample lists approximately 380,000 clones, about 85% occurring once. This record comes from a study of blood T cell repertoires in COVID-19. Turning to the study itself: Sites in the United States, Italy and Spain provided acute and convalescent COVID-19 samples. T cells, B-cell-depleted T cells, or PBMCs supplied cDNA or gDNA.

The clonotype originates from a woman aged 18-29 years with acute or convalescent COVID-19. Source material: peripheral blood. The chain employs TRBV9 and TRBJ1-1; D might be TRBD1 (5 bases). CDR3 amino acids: CASIGVGNTEAFF. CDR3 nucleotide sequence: TGTGCCAGCATAGGGGTGGGGAACACTGAAGCTTTCTTT. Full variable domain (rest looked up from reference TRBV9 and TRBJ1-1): DSGVTQTPKHLITATGQRVTLRCSPRSGDLSVYWYQQSLDQGLQFLIQYYNGEERAKGNILERFSAQQFPDLHSELNLSSLELGDSALYFCASIGVGNTEAFFGQGTRLTVV.